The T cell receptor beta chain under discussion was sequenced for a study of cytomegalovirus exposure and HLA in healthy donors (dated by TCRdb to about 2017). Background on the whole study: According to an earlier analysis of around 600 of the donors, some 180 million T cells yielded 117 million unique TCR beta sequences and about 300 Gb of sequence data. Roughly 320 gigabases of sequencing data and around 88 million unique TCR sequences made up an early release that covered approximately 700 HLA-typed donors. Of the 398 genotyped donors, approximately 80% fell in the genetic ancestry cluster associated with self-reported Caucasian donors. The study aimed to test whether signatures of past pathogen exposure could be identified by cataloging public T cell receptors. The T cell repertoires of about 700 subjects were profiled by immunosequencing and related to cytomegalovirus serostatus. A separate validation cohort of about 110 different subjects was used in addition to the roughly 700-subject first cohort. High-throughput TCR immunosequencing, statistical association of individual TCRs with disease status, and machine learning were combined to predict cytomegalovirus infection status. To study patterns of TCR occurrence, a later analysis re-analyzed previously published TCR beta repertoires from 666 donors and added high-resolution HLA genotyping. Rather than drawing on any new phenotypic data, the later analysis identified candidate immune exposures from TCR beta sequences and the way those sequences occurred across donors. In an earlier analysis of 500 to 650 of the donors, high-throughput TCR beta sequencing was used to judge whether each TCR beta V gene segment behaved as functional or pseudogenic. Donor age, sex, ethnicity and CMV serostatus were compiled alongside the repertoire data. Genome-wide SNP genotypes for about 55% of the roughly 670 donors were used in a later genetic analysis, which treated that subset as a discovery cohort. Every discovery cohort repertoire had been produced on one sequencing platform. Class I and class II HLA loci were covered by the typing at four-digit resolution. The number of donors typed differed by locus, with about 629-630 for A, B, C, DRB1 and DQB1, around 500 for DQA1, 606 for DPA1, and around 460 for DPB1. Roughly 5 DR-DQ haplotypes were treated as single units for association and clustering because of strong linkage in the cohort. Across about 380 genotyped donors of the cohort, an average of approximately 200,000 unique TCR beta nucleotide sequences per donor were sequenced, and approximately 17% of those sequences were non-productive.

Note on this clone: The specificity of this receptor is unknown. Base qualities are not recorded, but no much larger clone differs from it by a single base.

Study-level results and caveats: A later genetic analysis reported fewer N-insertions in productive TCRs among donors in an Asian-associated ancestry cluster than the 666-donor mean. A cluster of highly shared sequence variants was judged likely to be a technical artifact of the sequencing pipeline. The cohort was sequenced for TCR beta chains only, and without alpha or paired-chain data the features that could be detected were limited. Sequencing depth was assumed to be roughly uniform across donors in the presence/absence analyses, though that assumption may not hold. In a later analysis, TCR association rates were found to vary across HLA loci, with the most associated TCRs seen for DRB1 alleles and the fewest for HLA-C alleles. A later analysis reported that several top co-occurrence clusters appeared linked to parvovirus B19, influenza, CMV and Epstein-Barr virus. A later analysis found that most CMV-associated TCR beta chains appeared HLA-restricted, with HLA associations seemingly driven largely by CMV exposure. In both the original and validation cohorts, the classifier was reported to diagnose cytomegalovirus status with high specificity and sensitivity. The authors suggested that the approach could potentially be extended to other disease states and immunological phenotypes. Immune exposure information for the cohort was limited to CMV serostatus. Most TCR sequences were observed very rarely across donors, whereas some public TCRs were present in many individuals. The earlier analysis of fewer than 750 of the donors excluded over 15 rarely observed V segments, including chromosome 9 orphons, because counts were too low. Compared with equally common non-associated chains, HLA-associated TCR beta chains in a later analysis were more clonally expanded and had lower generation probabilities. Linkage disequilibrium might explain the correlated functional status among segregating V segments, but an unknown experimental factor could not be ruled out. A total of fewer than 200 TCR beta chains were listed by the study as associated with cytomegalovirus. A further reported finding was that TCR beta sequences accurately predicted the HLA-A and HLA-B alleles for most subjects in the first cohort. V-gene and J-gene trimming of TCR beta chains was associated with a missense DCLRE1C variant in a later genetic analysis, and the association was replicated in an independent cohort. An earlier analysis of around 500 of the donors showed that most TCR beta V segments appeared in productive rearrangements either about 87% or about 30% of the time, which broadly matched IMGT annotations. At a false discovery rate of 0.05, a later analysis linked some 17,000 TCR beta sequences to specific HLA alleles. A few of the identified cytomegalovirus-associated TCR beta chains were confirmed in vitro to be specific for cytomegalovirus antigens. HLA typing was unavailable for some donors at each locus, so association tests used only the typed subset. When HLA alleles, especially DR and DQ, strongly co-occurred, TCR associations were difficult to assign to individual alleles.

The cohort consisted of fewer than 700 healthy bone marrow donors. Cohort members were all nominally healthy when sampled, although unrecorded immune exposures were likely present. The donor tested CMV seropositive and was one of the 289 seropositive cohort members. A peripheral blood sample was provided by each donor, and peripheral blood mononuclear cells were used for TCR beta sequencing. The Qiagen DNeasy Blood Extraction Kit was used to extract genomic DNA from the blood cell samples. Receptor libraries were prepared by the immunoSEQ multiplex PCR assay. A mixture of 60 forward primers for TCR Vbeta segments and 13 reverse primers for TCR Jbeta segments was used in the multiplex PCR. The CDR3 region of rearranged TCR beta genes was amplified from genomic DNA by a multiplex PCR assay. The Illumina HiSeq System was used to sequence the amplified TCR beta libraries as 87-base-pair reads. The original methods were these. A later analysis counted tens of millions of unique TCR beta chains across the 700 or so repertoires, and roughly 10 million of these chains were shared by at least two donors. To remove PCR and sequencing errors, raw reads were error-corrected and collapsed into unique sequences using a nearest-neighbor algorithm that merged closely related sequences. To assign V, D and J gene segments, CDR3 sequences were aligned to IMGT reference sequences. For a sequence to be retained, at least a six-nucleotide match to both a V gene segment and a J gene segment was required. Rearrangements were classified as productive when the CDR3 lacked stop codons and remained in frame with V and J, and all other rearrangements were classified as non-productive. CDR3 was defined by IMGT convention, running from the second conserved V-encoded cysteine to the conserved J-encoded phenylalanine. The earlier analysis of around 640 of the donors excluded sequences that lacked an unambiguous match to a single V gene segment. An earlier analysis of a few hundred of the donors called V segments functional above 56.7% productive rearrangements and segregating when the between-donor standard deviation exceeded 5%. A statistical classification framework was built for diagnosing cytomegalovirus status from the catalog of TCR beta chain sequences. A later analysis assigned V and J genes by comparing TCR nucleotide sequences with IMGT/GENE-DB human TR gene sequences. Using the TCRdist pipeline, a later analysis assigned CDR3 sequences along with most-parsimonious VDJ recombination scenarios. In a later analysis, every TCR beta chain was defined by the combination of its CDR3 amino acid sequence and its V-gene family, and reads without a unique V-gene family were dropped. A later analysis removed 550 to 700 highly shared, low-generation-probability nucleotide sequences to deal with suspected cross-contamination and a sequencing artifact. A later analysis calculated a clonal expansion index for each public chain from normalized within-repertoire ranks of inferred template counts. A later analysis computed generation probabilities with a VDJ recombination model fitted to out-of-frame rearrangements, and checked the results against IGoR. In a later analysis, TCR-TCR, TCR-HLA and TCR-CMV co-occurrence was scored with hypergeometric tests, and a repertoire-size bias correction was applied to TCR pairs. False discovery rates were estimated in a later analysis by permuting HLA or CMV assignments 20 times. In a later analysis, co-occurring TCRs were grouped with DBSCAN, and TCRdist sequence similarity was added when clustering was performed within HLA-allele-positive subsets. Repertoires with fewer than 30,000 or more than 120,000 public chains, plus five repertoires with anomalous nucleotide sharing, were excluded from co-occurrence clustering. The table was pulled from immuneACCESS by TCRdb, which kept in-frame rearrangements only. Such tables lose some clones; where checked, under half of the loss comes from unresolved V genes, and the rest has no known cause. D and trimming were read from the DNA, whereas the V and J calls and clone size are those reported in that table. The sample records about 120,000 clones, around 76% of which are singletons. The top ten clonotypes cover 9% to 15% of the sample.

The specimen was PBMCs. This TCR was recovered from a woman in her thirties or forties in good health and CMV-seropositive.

The CDR3 region: CASRSEGQGFTEAFF. At the DNA level, the sequence is TGTGCCAGCAGATCTGAGGGACAGGGCTTCACTGAAGCTTTCTTT. The V and J genes are TRBV6-6 and TRBJ1-1; the junction holds 9 bases that match TRBD1. Spanning cysteine to phenylalanine, the CDR3 consists of 15 amino acids. Only the CDR3 DNA is retained, 45 bases long and in frame from the first base. Trimming accounts for 6 bases at V and 4 bases at J, while the number of junction bases matched to no gene is 9. Via the germline V gene (reference sequence), CDR1 is MNHNY and CDR2 SVGAGI.